What follows are 3 T cell receptor beta chains derived from one specimen sequenced in a study of neurological immune-mediated disorders. TCRdb ran MiXCR on the 5' RACE reads and lists one entry per CDR3 protein. This table holds just under 60,000 distinct CDR3 sequences, approximately 3.5% found once. The sample consisted of PBMCs. The source is a woman aged 30 to 39 with multiple sclerosis.

This clonotype came up once. J is TRBJ1-1 and V is TRBV29-1; possibly TRBD1 for D (5 bases). Germline assignment: CDR1 SQVTM and CDR2 ANQGSEA. Between the trimmed V and J ends, which lost 7 bases and 6 bases, there was a span of 15 bases. This CDR3 comprises 12 residues. The DNA of the CDR3 is TGCAGCGCCACGGGGGGAACAGCTGAAGCTTTCTTT. It codes for CSATGGTAEAFF.

This clonotype was counted ten times or more. The chain couples TRBV5-1 to TRBJ2-1; a weak D match, TRBD2 (5 bases). CDR1 is SGHRS and CDR2 is YFSETQ in the germline V gene. V lost 3 bases, J lost 6 bases, and 22 bases lay in between. The length of the CDR3 is 17 residues. Here the CDR3 DNA reads TGCGCCAGCAGCTCCGGACTCCCATATCGGACCCCCAATGAGCAGTTCTTC. This codes for CASSSGLPYRTPNEQFF.

In this sample, this clonotype turned up many times. The chain employs TRBV24-1 and TRBJ1-5, with TRBD1 as a possible D gene (5 bases). This CDR3 is 13 amino acids long. Germline loops: CDR1 KGHDR, CDR2 SFDVKD. The V and J ends lost 2 bases and 11 bases respectively, with 12 bases between them. The CDR3 DNA follows: TGTGCCACCAGTGATTCGACAGCGGCAGCCCAGCATTTT. Amino acids: CATSDSTAAAQHF.